Included here is one T cell receptor beta chain sequence, with context. The data were obtained in a study of cytomegalovirus exposure and HLA in healthy donors. PCR was performed using 60 Vbeta and 13 Jbeta primers. Sequencing used immunoSEQ multiplex PCR; TCRdb keeps in-frame clones, though not all of them. The sample has around 140,000 clones. Germline V gene sequence: CDR1 SQVTM, CDR2 ANQGSEA. V gave up 4 bases and J gave up 2 bases, with 9 bases separating them. CDR3 length: 13 residues. This TCR was recovered from a male donor in good health and CMV-seronegative. The gene calls are TRBV29-1 and TRBJ1-5, with D tentatively TRBD1 (5 bases). Sequenced input: PBMCs. CDR3 bases: TGCAGCGTTGGCGGAGGGGGCAATCAGCCCCAGCATTTT. The encoded protein is CSVGGGGNQPQHF.